The clone carrying this T cell receptor (beta chain) has at least ten counts. Its antigen is undetermined. Germline V gene data show CDR1 as MNHNS and CDR2 as SASEGT. The CDR3 loop spans 12 amino acids. V was trimmed by 8 bases and J by 4 bases, leaving 11 bases between them. The entry originates in a study of T cells in Graves' hyperthyroidism and ophthalmopathy. General study results and limits: Expanded thyroid clonotypes (above 0.001) were mostly also found in blood.

TCR beta CDR3 regions were amplified from RNA. An initial round of RT-PCR targeting the TCR CDR3 relied on the HTBI primer set. MiXCR, applied by TCRdb to the multiplex PCR reads, yields one record per CDR3 protein. This table holds roughly 530,000 distinct CDR3 sequences, over 15% found once. Sequencing was done on a sample of blood. This receptor was obtained from a woman younger than 35 with Graves' ophthalmopathy. The chain employs TRBV6-1 and TRBJ1-1, with TRBD1 as a possible D gene (5 bases). CDR3 coding DNA: TGTGCCAGCCGAGGGGTAGGCACTGAAGCTTTCTTT. This sequence encodes CASRGVGTEAFF.